This entry describes one T cell receptor beta chain. The target antigen is unknown. This sample was taken from a study of cytomegalovirus exposure and HLA in healthy donors. The study's findings and limits: The sole available immune exposure information was CMV serostatus. Per published reports, the classifier diagnosed cytomegalovirus status with high specificity and sensitivity. Presence/absence analyses assumed roughly uniform sequencing depth across donors.

PCR was performed using 60 Vbeta and 13 Jbeta primers. TCRdb's copy holds only in-frame clones and misses some; the assay was immunoSEQ multiplex PCR. The profile shows about 140,000 clones, around 83% of them singletons. Per germline, CDR1 SGHVS and CDR2 FQNEAQ. V gave up 4 bases and J gave up 0 bases, with 4 bases separating them. This CDR3 comprises 12 residues. Samples came from healthy bone marrow donors. Sequenced sample: PBMCs. The V call is TRBV7-8, the J call TRBJ2-7; no clear D gene. The sequence came from a male donor in good health and CMV-seropositive. Here the CDR3 reads CASSSSSYEQYF. The CDR3, as DNA: TGTGCCAGCAGCTCCAGCTCCTACGAGCAGTACTTC.